The 30 T cell receptor beta chains reported below all come from one sample, sequenced in a study of blood T cell repertoires in COVID-19. Assay: immunoSEQ multiplex PCR; the TCRdb copy retains only in-frame clones and omits some. The sample shows 150,000 or so clones, approximately 85% of them seen only once. Sequences were obtained from peripheral blood. These receptors were taken from a woman in her 50s with COVID-19, enrolled during active disease.

The chain carries TRBV20-1 and TRBJ2-7; D is unclear. Germline V gene data show CDR1 as DFQATT and CDR2 as SNEGSKA (reference sequence). With 2 bases removed from V and 7 bases from J, the gap between germline ends came to 9 bases. CDR3 length: 11 residues. In DNA, the CDR3 is TGCAGTGCTAGACGCTCGGTTGAGCAGTACTTC. This gives the protein CSARRSVEQYF.

The rearrangement links TRBV5-6 to TRBJ2-7; no clear D. V was trimmed by 1 base and J by 2 bases, leaving 4 bases between them. Germline CDR1 is SGHDT and CDR2 is YYEEEE. CDR3 length equals 12 residues. The CDR3 loop reads CASSLQAYEQYF. The CDR3 nucleotides are TGTGCCAGCAGCTTGCAGGCCTACGAGCAGTACTTC.

DNA of the CDR3: TGTGCCAGCAGCGGACCCGGGACAGGGCAAGAAAAACTGTTTTTT. Translated, it gives CASSGPGTGQEKLFF. The chain is built from TRBV6-5 and TRBJ1-4; TRBD1 matches at 9 bases. Unmatched junction bases numbered 10, after V lost 6 bases and J lost 8 bases. This CDR3 is built from 15 residues. Germline V gives CDR1 MNHEY, CDR2 SVGAGI.

The chain combines TRBV5-4 with TRBJ2-5; 9 nucleotides match TRBD2. J lost 1 base, V lost 3 bases, and 7 bases had no gene match. The germline V gene has CDR1 SGHNT and CDR2 YYREEE (reference sequence). The CDR3 is made up of 16 amino acids. Written as DNA, the CDR3 is TGTGCCAGCAGCTCCGGCGGGGGGGCCGTCCAAGAGACCCAGTACTTC. Translation: CASSSGGGAVQETQYF. Complete variable domain (other parts from reference TRBV5-4 and TRBJ2-5): ETGVTQSPTHLIKTRGQQVTLRCSSQSGHNTVSWYQQALGQGPQFIFQYYREEENGRGNFPPRFSGLQFPNYSSELNVNALELDDSALYLCASSSGGGAVQETQYFGPGTRLLVL.

The genes are TRBV18 and TRBJ2-5, with 11 bases matching TRBD2. This CDR3 is 14 amino acids long. Trimming cost V 4 bases and J 5 bases; bases outside gene matches: 3. Per the germline V gene, CDR1 is KGHSH and CDR2 is LQKENI. The CDR3: CASSLLAGEETQYF. The CDR3 bases are TGTGCCAGCTCACTACTAGCGGGGGAGGAGACCCAGTACTTC. Complete variable domain (other parts from reference TRBV18 and TRBJ2-5): NAGVMQNPRHLVRRRGQEARLRCSPMKGHSHVYWYRQLPEEGLKFMVYLQKENIIDESGMPKERFSAEFPKEGPSILRIQQVVRGDSAAYFCASSLLAGEETQYFGPGTRLLVL.

The CDR3 sequence is CASSSYGTTGSYEQYF. In DNA, the CDR3 is TGTGCCAGCAGTTCCTATGGGACAACGGGCTCCTACGAGCAGTACTTC. The J gene is TRBJ2-7, the V gene TRBV28; a weak D match, TRBD1 (6 bases). The CDR3 covers 16 residues. Germline values: CDR1 MDHEN, CDR2 SYDVKM. Trimming pared 4 bases from V and 0 bases from J, leaving 16 bases between.

The chain carries TRBV18 and TRBJ2-1; 10 bases align to TRBD1. CDR1 is KGHSH, CDR2 LQKENI, per germline. Germline trimming cut 2 bases from V and 4 bases from J; bases unmatched to any gene: 2. There are 15 residues in the CDR3. CDR3: CASSPDRGQYNEQFF. The CDR3 DNA reads as TGTGCCAGCTCACCAGACAGGGGGCAGTACAATGAGCAGTTCTTC.

V is TRBV19 and J is TRBJ2-1; 8 nucleotides match TRBD2. Germline lookup yields CDR1 LNHDA and CDR2 SQIVND (reference sequence). Trimming cost V 3 bases and J 4 bases; bases outside gene matches: 5. The CDR3 extends over 15 amino acids. CDR3 amino acids: CASSMIGGAYNEQFF. The CDR3 coding sequence is TGTGCCAGTAGTATGATCGGGGGGGCATACAATGAGCAGTTCTTC.

The chain is built from TRBV28 and TRBJ1-2, with D tentatively TRBD1 (6 bases). The CDR3 spans 14 residues. Trimming cost V 6 bases and J 4 bases, with 15 bases left between them. Germline loops: CDR1 MDHEN, CDR2 SYDVKM. CDR3 in DNA: TGTGCCAGCAGAACCACTGGACAGCTCTATGGCTACACCTTC. Translating it yields CASRTTGQLYGYTF.

This chain links TRBV7-2 with TRBJ1-5; D gene ambiguous. V was pared by 3 bases and J by 7 bases, with 16 bases between. Germline V gives CDR1 SGHTA, CDR2 FQGNSA. The CDR3 has 15 amino acids. This CDR3 reads CASSFGRPGRQPQHF. The CDR3 bases are TGTGCCAGCAGCTTTGGTAGGCCAGGTCGGCAGCCCCAGCATTTT.

The V call is TRBV11-2, the J call TRBJ1-5, with D perhaps matching TRBD1 (6 bases). The germline V gene encodes CDR1 SGHAT and CDR2 FQNNGV. Trimming took off 5 bases at V and 6 bases at J, with 23 bases between the two ends. This CDR3 has 17 amino acids. The CDR3 nucleotides read TGTGCCAGCAGCCGCGGGGGCGGGAACACGGGCAGTCAGCCCCAGCATTTT. Its protein product is CASSRGGGNTGSQPQHF.

V and J are TRBV7-9 and TRBJ2-3; 16 nucleotides align to TRBD2. The CDR3 totals 16 residues. Germline V gives CDR1 SEHNR, CDR2 FQNEAQ (reference sequence). V was pared by 5 bases and J by 4 bases, with 3 bases of the junction left unmatched. For the CDR3, the DNA is TGTGCCAGCAGCCCTGGGACTAGCGGGGGGGCAGATACGCAGTATTTT. Translating gives CASSPGTSGGADTQYF.

The chain has TRBV6-2 or TRBV6-3 and TRBJ2-2, with unresolved D. The V gene's germline CDR1 is MNHEY and CDR2 SVGEGT. Trimming pared 2 bases from V and 0 bases from J, leaving 10 bases between. This CDR3 comprises 16 residues. CDR3 bases: TGTGCCAGCAGTTACGGGCAGAACGCGAACACCGGGGAGCTGTTTTTT. This sequence encodes CASSYGQNANTGELFF.

The chain couples TRBV30 to TRBJ2-1; 10 nucleotides agree with TRBD1. The V segment lost 0 bases and the J segment 6 bases; nucleotides outside the gene matches: 5. The CDR3 runs to 15 residues. Germline assignment: CDR1 GTSNPN and CDR2 SVGIG (reference sequence). CDR3: CAWSVLRDRGNEQFF. In DNA form, the CDR3 reads TGTGCCTGGAGTGTACTCCGGGACAGGGGCAATGAGCAGTTCTTC.

This chain uses TRBV9 with TRBJ2-3, with 7 bases fitting TRBD2. Per the germline V gene, CDR1 is SGDLS and CDR2 is YYNGEE. This CDR3 region has 15 residues. J lost 1 base, V lost 4 bases, and 6 bases had no gene match. For the CDR3, the DNA is TGTGCCAGCAGCCCGCTTCGGGGGGGCACAGATACGCAGTATTTT. Translating it yields CASSPLRGGTDTQYF.

This chain joins TRBV5-1 and TRBJ2-1; 11 bases line up with TRBD2. This CDR3 comprises 16 residues. Germline V gene sequence: CDR1 SGHRS, CDR2 YFSETQ. Trimming removed 3 bases from V and 4 bases from J; junction bases left unmatched: 6. CDR3 in DNA: TGCGCCAGCAGCTCAGGCACTAGCGGGGGATACAATGAGCAGTTCTTC. Protein: CASSSGTSGGYNEQFF.

This clone was seen a single time. The chain carries TRBV6-6 and TRBJ1-5, with D hard to call. The CDR3 runs to 14 residues. Trimming took off 2 bases at V and 3 bases at J, with 8 bases between the two ends. Germline CDR1 and CDR2: MNHNY and SVGAGI (reference sequence). Here the CDR3 DNA reads TGTGCCAGCAGTTACAGTGAGAACAATCAGCCCCAGCATTTT. Protein: CASSYSENNQPQHF.

This clone was recorded only once. The chain links TRBV7-9 to TRBJ2-3, with TRBD1 matching 7 bases. The CDR3 spans 17 residues. The ends lost 4 bases at V and 0 bases at J; junction bases unmatched: 10. Germline V gene data show CDR1 as SEHNR and CDR2 as FQNEAQ (reference sequence). The CDR3 region is CASSSPPGTVSTDTQYF. The CDR3 coding sequence is TGTGCCAGCAGCTCACCGCCAGGGACAGTTAGCACAGATACGCAGTATTTT.

The chain employs TRBV2 and TRBJ1-2; possibly TRBD1 for D (6 bases). The germline V and J ends were trimmed by 8 bases and 5 bases, with 15 bases remaining between them. The CDR3 loop spans 13 amino acids. CDR1 is SNHLY and CDR2 is FYNNEI in the germline V gene. Written as DNA, the CDR3 is TGTGCCAGCTCGGGAGGGGGTGGTTATGGCTACACCTTC. This sequence encodes CASSGGGGYGYTF.

J is TRBJ2-5 and V is TRBV16; 8 nucleotides align to TRBD1. The CDR3 extends over 13 amino acids. Germline V gives CDR1 KGHSY, CDR2 FQNENV. V was pared by 4 bases and J by 11 bases, with 9 bases of the junction left unmatched. The CDR3 region has the DNA TGTGCCAGCAGCCCTCCCGGACAGGGAACTCAGTACTTC. This codes for CASSPPGQGTQYF.

This chain connects TRBV14 to TRBJ2-5, with no clear D. The ends were cut back, 4 bases at V and 1 base at J, with 7 bases in the middle. The CDR3 extends over 13 amino acids. Germline-derived CDR1 and CDR2 are SGHDN and FVKESK. CDR3 DNA: TGTGCCAGCAGCCGTCGGGTCCAAGAGACCCAGTACTTC. It encodes CASSRRVQETQYF.

Turning to this clone: An end of the junction differs from the germline gene, which may be a read error. The chain links TRBV5-4 to TRBJ2-3; weak D call: TRBD2 (5 bases). Germline V CDR1 and CDR2: SGHNT, YYREEE (reference sequence). The CDR3 covers 16 residues. In DNA form, the CDR3 reads TGTGCCAGCAGCTTCCGGGTCGATTCTAGCACAGATATGCAGTATTTT. It codes for CASSFRVDSSTDMQYF. Full variable domain (remainder filled in from reference TRBV5-4 and TRBJ2-3): ETGVTQSPTHLIKTRGQQVTLRCSSQSGHNTVSWYQQALGQGPQFIFQYYREEENGRGNFPPRFSGLQFPNYSSELNVNALELDDSALYLCASSFRVDSSTDMQYFGPGTRLTVL.

This clone was seen more than once but under ten times. V and J are TRBV29-1 and TRBJ1-1, with 8 bases aligning to TRBD1. The germline V gene encodes CDR1 SQVTM and CDR2 ANQGSEA. The CDR3 extends over 14 amino acids. With 6 bases clipped from V and 3 bases from J, the junction kept 9 bases outside the gene matches. CDR3 amino acids: CSVQWTGRDTEAFF. The CDR3 DNA reads as TGCAGCGTACAATGGACAGGGAGGGACACTGAAGCTTTCTTT.

This clone showed up just once. The chain couples TRBV5-1 to TRBJ2-3, with a weak D call TRBD1 (6 bases). V was cut by 5 bases and J by 2 bases, with 18 bases left in between. CDR1 and CDR2 (germline): SGHRS, YFSETQ. This CDR3 has 16 residues. CDR3 DNA sequence: TGCGCCAGCAGGGACCTTTTACAGGGCCTCACAGATACGCAGTATTTT. It translates to CASRDLLQGLTDTQYF.

The rearrangement links TRBV13 to TRBJ1-2; 7 positions agree with TRBD1. Germline V lookup: CDR1 PRHDT, CDR2 FYEKMQ (reference sequence). CDR3 length: 15 amino acids. J lost 7 bases, V lost 5 bases, and 13 bases had no gene match. CDR3 region: CASSERIQGYGGYTF. The CDR3 nucleotides are TGTGCCAGCAGCGAAAGAATACAGGGGTACGGTGGCTACACCTTC.

The CDR3 region has the DNA TGTGCCAGCAGCTCGACTAGTTTCGGGGAGCTGTTTTTT. Translated, it gives CASSSTSFGELFF. V usage is TRBV11-3 and J usage is TRBJ2-2; tentatively, D is TRBD2 (6 bases). Germline V gene data show CDR1 as SGHNT and CDR2 as YENEEA. V was clipped by 4 bases and J by 7 bases, with 10 bases between them. CDR3 length: 13 residues.

This rearrangement joins TRBV3-1 (or the pseudogene TRBV3-2) to TRBJ1-6; weak D call: TRBD1 (5 bases). V was cut by 1 base and J by 6 bases, with 7 bases left in between. CDR3 length: 14 residues. From germline, CDR1 is LGHDT and CDR2 YNNKEL (reference sequence). The chain's CDR3 is CASSQGQSNSPLHF. In nucleotides, the CDR3 is TGTGCCAGCAGCCAAGGACAGAGTAATTCACCCCTCCACTTT.

J is TRBJ2-3 and V is TRBV3-1 (or the pseudogene TRBV3-2), with TRBD2 matching over 11 bases. V shed 0 bases, J shed 3 bases, and the junction held 5 bases outside the gene matches. This CDR3 spans 17 amino acids. CDR1 is LGHDT, CDR2 YNNKEL, per germline (reference sequence). This chain's CDR3 is CASSQETSGVFTDTQYF. CDR3 sequence (DNA): TGTGCCAGCAGCCAAGAGACTAGCGGGGTCTTTACAGATACGCAGTATTTT.

The chain joins TRBV5-6 to TRBJ1-4; no clear D. Germline V gene data show CDR1 as SGHDT and CDR2 as YYEEEE. The V end lost 2 bases, the J end lost 1 base, and 6 bases lay between the germline ends. This CDR3 is 14 amino acids long. The DNA for the CDR3 is TGTGCCAGCAGCTTTTGGCTAACTAATGAAAAACTGTTTTTT. It yields the protein CASSFWLTNEKLFF.

Points on this clone: One end of the junction varies from germline; a read error may be responsible. This rearrangement joins TRBV25-1 to TRBJ2-3; 13 bases fit TRBD2. Looked up from germline, CDR1 is MGHDK and CDR2 is SYGVNS. The CDR3 contains 16 residues. The CDR3 is CASSQLAGGLADTQYF. The CDR3 coding sequence is TGTGCCAGCAGCCAACTAGCGGGGGGGCTTGCAGATACGCAATATTTT. Variable domain in full (rest from reference TRBV25-1 and TRBJ2-3): EADIYQTPRYLVIGTGKKITLECSQTMGHDKMYWYQQDPGMELHLIHYSYGVNSTEKGDLSSESTVSRIRTEHFPLTLESARPSHTSQYLCASSQLAGGLADTQYFGPGTRLTVL.